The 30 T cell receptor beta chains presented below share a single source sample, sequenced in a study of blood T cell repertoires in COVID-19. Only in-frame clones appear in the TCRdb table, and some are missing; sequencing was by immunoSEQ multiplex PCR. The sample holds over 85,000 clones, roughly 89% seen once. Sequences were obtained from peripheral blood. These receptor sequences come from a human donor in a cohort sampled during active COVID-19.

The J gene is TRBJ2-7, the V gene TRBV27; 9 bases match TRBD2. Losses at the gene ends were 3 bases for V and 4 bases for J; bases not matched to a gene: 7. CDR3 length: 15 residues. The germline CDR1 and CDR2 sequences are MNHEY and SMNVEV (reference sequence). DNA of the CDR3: TGTGCCAGCAGTTTTAGCGGGAGACTGCCTTACGAGCAGTACTTC. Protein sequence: CASSFSGRLPYEQYF.

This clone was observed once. The CDR3 DNA follows: TGTGCCAGCAGCTTGCTTATGAACACTGAAGCTTTCTTT. This sequence encodes CASSLLMNTEAFF. This sequence joins TRBV5-5 and TRBJ1-1; D uncertain. Germline CDR1 is SGHKS and CDR2 is YYEKEE (reference sequence). V was cut by 1 base and J by 0 bases, with 4 bases left in between. CDR3 length equals 13 residues.

CDR3 in amino acids: CASSFGLESNEQFF. The CDR3, as DNA: TGTGCCAGCAGTTTTGGACTAGAAAGTAATGAGCAGTTCTTC. The V call is TRBV9, the J call TRBJ2-1, with 7 bases aligning to TRBD2. J gave up 7 bases and V 5 bases, and 9 bases lay outside the gene matches. Per the germline V gene, CDR1 is SGDLS and CDR2 is YYNGEE. This CDR3 region has 14 residues.

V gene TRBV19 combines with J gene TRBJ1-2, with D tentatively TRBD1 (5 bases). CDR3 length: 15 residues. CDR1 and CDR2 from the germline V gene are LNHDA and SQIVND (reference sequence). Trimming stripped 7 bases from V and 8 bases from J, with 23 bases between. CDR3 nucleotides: TGTGCCAGTACCATAGGGGTGGCAAGGGCTATGGGCTACACCTTC. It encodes CASTIGVARAMGYTF.

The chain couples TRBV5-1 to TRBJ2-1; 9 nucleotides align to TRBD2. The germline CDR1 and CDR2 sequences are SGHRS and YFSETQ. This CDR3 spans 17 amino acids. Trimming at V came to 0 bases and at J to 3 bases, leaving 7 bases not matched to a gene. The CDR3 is CASSLVGSGRNYNEQFF. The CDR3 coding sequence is TGCGCCAGCAGCTTGGTTGGTAGCGGGAGAAACTACAATGAGCAGTTCTTC.

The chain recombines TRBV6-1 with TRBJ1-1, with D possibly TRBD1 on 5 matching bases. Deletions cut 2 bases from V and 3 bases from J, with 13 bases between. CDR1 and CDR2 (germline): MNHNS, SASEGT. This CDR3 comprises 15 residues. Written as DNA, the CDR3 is TGTGCCAGCAGTGAACTGGGGGGGGGTTACACTGAAGCTTTCTTT. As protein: CASSELGGGYTEAFF.

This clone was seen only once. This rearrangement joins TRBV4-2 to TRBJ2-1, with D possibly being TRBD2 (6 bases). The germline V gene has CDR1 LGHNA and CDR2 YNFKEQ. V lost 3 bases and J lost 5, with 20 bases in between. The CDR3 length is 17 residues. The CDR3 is CASSHLGRSGFNNEQFF. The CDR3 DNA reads TGTGCCAGCAGCCACCTCGGCAGGAGCGGGTTCAACAATGAGCAGTTCTTC.

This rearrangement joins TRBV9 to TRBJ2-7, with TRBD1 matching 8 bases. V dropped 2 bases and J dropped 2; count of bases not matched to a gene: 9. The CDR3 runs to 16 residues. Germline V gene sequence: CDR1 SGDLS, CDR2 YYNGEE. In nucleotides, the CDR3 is TGTGCCAGCAGCGTGGGGATCAGGGGGCAACCCTACGAGCAGTACTTC. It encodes CASSVGIRGQPYEQYF. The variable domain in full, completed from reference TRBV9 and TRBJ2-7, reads DSGVTQTPKHLITATGQRVTLRCSPRSGDLSVYWYQQSLDQGLQFLIQYYNGEERAKGNILERFSAQQFPDLHSELNLSSLELGDSALYFCASSVGIRGQPYEQYFGPGTRLTVT.

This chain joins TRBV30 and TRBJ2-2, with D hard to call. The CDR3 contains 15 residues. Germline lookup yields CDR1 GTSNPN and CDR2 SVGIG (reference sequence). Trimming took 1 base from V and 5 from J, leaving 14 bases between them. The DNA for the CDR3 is TGTGCCTGGAGTGGGGCCCCAGTTGGGACCGGGGAGCTGTTTTTT. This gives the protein CAWSGAPVGTGELFF.

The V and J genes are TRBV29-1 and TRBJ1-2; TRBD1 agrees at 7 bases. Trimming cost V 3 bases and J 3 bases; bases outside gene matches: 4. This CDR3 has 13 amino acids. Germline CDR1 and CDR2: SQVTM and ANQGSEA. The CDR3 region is CSVERDSYYGYTF. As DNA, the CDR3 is TGCAGCGTTGAGCGGGACAGCTACTATGGCTACACCTTC.

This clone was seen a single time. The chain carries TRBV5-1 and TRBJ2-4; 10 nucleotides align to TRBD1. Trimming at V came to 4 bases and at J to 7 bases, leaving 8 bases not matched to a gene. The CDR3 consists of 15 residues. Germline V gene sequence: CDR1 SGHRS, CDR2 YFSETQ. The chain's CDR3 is CASSAGGQGRNIQYF. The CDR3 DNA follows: TGCGCCAGCAGCGCCGGGGGACAGGGGAGGAACATTCAGTACTTC. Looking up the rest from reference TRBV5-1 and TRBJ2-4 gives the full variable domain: KAGVTQTPRYLIKTRGQQVTLSCSPISGHRSVSWYQQTPGQGLQFLFEYFSETQRNKGNFPGRFSGRQFSNSRSEMNVSTLELGDSALYLCASSAGGQGRNIQYFGAGTRLSVL.

The CDR3 bases are TGCGCCAGCAGCCAAGGGGACAGGGGTTATGGCTACACCTTC. Amino acids: CASSQGDRGYGYTF. V is TRBV4-1 and J is TRBJ1-2; the match to TRBD1 covers 10 bases. The CDR3 is 14 residues long. After removal of 1 base from V and 5 bases from J, the junction contained 1 base not matched to a gene. CDR1 is MGHRA and CDR2 is YSYEKL in the germline V gene.

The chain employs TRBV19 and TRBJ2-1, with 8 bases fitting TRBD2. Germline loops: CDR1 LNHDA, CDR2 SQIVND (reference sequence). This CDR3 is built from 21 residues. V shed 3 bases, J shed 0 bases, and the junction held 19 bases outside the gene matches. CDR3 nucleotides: TGTGCCAGTAGTATGGCAGCGCCCGGGACTAGTTCTAGGGGCTCCTACAATGAGCAGTTCTTC. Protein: CASSMAAPGTSSRGSYNEQFF.

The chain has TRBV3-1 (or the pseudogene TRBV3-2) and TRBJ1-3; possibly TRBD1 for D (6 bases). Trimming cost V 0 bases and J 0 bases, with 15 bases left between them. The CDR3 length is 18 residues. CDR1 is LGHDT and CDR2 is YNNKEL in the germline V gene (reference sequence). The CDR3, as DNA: TGTGCCAGCAGCCAAGACTGGAGACAGGCACACTCTGGAAACACCATATATTTT. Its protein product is CASSQDWRQAHSGNTIYF.

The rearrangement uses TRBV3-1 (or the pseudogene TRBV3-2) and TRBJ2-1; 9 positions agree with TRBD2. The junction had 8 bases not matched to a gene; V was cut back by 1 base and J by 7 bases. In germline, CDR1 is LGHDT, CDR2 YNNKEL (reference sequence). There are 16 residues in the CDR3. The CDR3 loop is CASSQGYLAGRNEQFF. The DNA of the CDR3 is TGTGCCAGCAGCCAAGGGTACCTAGCGGGACGGAATGAGCAGTTCTTC.

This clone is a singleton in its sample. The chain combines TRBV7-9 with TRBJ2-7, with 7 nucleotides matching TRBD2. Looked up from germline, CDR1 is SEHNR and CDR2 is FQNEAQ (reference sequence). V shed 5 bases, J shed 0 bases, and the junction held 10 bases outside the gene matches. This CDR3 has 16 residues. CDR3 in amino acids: CASSPGWGDYSYEQYF. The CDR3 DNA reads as TGTGCCAGCAGCCCGGGGTGGGGGGACTACTCCTACGAGCAGTACTTC.

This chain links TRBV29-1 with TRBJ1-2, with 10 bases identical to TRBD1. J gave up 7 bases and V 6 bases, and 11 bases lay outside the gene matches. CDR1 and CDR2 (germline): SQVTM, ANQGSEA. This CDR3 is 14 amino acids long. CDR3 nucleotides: TGCAGCGTCCCCAGACAGGGGGCGGGTGCTGGCTACACCTTC. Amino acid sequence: CSVPRQGAGAGYTF.

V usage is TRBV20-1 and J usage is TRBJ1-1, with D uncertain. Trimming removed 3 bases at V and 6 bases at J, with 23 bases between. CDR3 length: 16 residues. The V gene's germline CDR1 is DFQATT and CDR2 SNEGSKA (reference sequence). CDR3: CSASKESGLSRSEAFF. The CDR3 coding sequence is TGCAGTGCTAGTAAGGAGAGCGGCCTTTCGCGCTCTGAAGCTTTCTTT.

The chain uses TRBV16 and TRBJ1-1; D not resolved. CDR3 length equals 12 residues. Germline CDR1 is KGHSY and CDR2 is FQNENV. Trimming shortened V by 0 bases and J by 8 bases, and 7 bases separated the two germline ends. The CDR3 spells CASSQSAREAFF. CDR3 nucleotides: TGTGCCAGCAGCCAATCGGCGCGGGAAGCTTTCTTT.

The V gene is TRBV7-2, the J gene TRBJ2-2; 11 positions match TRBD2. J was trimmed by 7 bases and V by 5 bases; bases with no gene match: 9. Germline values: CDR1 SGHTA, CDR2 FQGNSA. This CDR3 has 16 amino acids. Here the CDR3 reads CASSPRVLAGGGELFF. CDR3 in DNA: TGTGCCAGCAGCCCACGTGTCCTAGCGGGGGGCGGGGAGCTGTTTTTT.

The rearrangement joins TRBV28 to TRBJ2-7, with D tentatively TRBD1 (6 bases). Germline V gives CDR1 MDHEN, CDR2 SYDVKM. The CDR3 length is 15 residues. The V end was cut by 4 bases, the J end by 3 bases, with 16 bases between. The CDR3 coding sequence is TGTGCCAGCAGTTCTGGAGGAGGACAGAACTACGAGCAGTACTTC. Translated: CASSSGGGQNYEQYF.

For the CDR3, the DNA is TGTGCCAGCAGTGAACTGGCTAGCGGATCCTACGAGCAGTACTTC. It specifies CASSELASGSYEQYF. This chain links TRBV6-1 with TRBJ2-7; 7 bases align to TRBD2. Germline V gives CDR1 MNHNS, CDR2 SASEGT. After removal of 2 bases from V and 1 base from J, the junction contained 5 bases not matched to a gene. The CDR3 is 15 amino acids.

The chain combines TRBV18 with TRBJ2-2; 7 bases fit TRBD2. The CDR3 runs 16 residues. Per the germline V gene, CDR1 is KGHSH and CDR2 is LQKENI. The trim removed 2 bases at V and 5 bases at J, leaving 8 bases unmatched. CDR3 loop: CASSPFGGGITGELFF. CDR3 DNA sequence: TGTGCCAGCTCACCATTCGGCGGGGGAATAACCGGGGAGCTGTTTTTT.

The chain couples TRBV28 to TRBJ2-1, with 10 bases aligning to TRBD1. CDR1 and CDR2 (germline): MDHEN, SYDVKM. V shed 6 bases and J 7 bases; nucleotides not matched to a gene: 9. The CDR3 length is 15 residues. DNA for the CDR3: TGTGCCAGCAGAACTGACAGGGGGCGTAGAAATGAGCAGTTCTTC. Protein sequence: CASRTDRGRRNEQFF.

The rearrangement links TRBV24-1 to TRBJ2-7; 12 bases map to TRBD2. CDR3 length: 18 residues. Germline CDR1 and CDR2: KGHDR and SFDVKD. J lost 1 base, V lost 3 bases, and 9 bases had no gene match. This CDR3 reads CATSDLIWTSGASYEQYF. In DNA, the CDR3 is TGTGCCACCAGTGATCTGATTTGGACTAGCGGGGCTTCCTACGAGCAGTACTTC.

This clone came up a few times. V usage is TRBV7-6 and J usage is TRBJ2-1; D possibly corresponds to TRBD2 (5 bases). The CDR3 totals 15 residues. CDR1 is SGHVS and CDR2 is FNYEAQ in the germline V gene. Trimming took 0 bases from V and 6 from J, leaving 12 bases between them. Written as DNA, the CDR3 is TGTGCCAGCAGCTTAGCAACACTAGTCAGCAATGAGCAGTTCTTC. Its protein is CASSLATLVSNEQFF.

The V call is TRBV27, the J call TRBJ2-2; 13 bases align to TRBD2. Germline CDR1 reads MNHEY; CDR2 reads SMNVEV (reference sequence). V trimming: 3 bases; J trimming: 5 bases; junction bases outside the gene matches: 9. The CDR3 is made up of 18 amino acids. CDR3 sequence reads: CASSLRGGLAGVTGELFF. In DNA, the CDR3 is TGTGCCAGCAGTTTGAGGGGAGGACTAGCGGGAGTGACCGGGGAGCTGTTTTTT.

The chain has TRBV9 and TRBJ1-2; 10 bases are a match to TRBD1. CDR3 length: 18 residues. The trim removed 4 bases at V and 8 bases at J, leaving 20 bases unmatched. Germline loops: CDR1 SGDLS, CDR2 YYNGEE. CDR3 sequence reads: CASSLTGGGPVGLGGYTF. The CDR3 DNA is TGTGCCAGCAGCCTGACAGGGGGCGGCCCCGTGGGCCTCGGGGGCTACACCTTC.

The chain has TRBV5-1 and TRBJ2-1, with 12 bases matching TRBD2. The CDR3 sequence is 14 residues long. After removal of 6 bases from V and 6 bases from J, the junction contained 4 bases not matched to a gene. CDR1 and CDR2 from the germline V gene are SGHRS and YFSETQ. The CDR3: CASKTSGSFNEQFF. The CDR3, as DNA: TGCGCCAGCAAGACTAGCGGGAGTTTCAATGAGCAGTTCTTC.

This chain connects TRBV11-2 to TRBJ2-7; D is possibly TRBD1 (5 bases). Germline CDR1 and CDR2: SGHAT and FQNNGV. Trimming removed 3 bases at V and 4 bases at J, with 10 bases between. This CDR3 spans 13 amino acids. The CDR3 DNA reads TGTGCCAGCAGCTTTGGCAGGGCTTACGAGCAGTACTTC. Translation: CASSFGRAYEQYF.